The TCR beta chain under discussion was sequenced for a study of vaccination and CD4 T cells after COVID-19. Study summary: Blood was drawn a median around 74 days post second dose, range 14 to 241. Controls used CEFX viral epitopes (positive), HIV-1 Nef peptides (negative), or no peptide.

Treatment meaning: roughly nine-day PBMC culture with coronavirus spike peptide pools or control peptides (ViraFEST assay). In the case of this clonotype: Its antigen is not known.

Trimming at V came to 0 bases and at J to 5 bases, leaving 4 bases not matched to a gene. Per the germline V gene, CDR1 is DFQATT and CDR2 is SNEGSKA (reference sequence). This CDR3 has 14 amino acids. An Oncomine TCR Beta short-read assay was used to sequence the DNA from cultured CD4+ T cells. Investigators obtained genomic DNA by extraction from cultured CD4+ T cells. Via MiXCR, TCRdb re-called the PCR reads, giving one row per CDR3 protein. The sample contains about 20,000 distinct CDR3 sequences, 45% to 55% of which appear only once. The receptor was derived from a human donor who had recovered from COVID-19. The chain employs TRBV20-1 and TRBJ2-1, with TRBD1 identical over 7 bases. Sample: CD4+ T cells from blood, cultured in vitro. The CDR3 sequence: CSARERGRDNEQFF. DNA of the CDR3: TGCAGTGCTAGAGAAAGGGGGCGCGACAATGAGCAGTTCTTC.